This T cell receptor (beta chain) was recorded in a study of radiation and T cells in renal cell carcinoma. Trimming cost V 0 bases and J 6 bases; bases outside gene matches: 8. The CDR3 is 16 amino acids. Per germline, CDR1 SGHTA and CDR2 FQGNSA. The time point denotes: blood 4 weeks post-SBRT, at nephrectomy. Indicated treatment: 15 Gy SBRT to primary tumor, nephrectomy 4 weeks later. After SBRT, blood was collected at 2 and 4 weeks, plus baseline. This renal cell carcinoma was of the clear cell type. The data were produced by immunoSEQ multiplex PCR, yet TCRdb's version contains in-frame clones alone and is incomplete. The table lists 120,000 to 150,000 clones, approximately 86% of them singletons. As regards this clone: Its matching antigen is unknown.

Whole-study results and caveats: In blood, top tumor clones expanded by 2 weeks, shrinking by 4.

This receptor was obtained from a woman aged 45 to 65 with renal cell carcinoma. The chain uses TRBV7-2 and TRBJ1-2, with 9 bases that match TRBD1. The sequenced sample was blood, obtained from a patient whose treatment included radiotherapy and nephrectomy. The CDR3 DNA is TGTGCCAGCAGCTTAGCCCTGGACAGGGGAACGAATGGCTACACCTTC. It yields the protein CASSLALDRGTNGYTF.